The source of this T cell receptor beta chain is a study of T cell changes during pregnancy in multiple sclerosis. Losses at the gene ends were 5 bases for V and 0 bases for J; bases not matched to a gene: 11. Germline CDR1 and CDR2: LNHDA and SQIVND (reference sequence). This CDR3 contains 18 residues. Assay used: immunoSEQ multiplex PCR; TCRdb lists only in-frame clones, some missing. The sample shows about 59,000 clones, around 93% of them seen only once. This rearrangement joins TRBV19 to TRBJ2-2, with 8 bases aligning to TRBD2. This receptor was obtained from a female donor with multiple sclerosis, enrolled in a pregnancy study. The starting material was CD4+ T cells from peripheral blood mononuclear cells, obtained before pregnancy. In DNA form, the CDR3 reads TGTGCCAGTAGTGCTAGGGGGGCGGGAGGAGCGAACACCGGGGAGCTGTTTTTT. Translation: CASSARGAGGANTGELFF.